The 23 T cell receptor beta chains reported below all come from one sample, sequenced in a study of blood T cells in healthy people across ages. A J-beta primer mix and a sample-barcoded 5' primer were used in a second PCR of about 6 to 12 cycles. One entry per CDR3 protein, called by TCRdb with MiXCR from the 5' RACE reads. The sample has 850,000 or so distinct CDR3 sequences, more than 25% seen once. The specimen sequenced was blood. The receptors here all came from a woman of 80 years or more in good health.

On this clonotype: A much larger clonotype is one base distant, so this may be a read error. The rearrangement links TRBV20-1 to TRBJ2-5, with TRBD2 matching 9 bases. This CDR3 comprises 16 residues. CDR1 and CDR2 from the germline V gene are DFQATT and SNEGSKA (reference sequence). The V and J ends lost 0 bases and 11 bases, in that order; junction bases with no gene match: 16. CDR3 coding DNA: TGCAGTGCTAGAGATCTGGCGGGGGGGCCTTCCAATGAGCAGTACTTC. Protein product: CSARDLAGGPSNEQYF.

This clonotype was observed once. One junction end does not reproduce the germline sequence, and a read error may be involved. The chain carries TRBV7-9 and TRBJ1-1; D unresolved. The CDR3 contains 14 residues. Germline V gene data show CDR1 as SEHNR and CDR2 as FQNEAQ (reference sequence). The CDR3: CASQWRGQNTEACF. CDR3 nucleotide sequence: TGTGCCAGCCAATGGAGAGGGCAGAACACTGAAGCTTGCTTT. Complete variable domain (other parts from reference TRBV7-9 and TRBJ1-1): DTGVSQNPRHKITKRGQNVTFRCDPISEHNRLYWYRQTLGQGPEFLTYFQNEAQLEKSRLLSDRFSAERPKGSFSTLEIQRTEQGDSAMYLCASQWRGQNTEACFGQGTRLTVV.

The chain is built from TRBV7-2 and TRBJ1-2; D is undetermined. The V end was cut by 1 base, the J end by 1 base, with 22 bases between. Germline CDR1 is SGHTA and CDR2 is FQGNSA. The CDR3 covers 19 residues. This CDR3 reads CASSLGVGSSWVVNYGYTF. CDR3 coding DNA: TGTGCCAGCAGCTTAGGAGTAGGCAGCTCTTGGGTGGTTAACTATGGCTACACCTTC.

In the case of this clonotype: An end of the junction does not agree with germline; a read error may underlie this. This sequence joins TRBV11-3 and TRBJ2-3; 9 bases are a match to TRBD2. Germline CDR1 and CDR2: SGHNT and YENEEA. This CDR3 contains 17 residues. CDR3 in DNA: TGTGCCAGCAGCTTAGGGCGGGGGGGACGAGGGGCAGATGCGCAGTATTTT. It specifies CASSLGRGGRGADAQYF.

The J gene is TRBJ1-1, the V gene TRBV7-2; 9 bases map to TRBD1. This CDR3 has 14 residues. Germline V lookup: CDR1 SGHTA, CDR2 FQGNSA. The V gene end was trimmed by 4 bases and the J gene end by 6 bases; junction bases not matched to a gene: 6. CDR3 coding DNA: TGTGCCAGCAGCTGGACAGGGGTAAGGGCTGAAGCTTTCTTT. Protein product: CASSWTGVRAEAFF.

This clonotype was seen repeatedly, ten times or more. The chain joins TRBV29-1 to TRBJ2-1; D call uncertain. Trimming left V 7 bases short and J 0 bases short, with 19 bases between. The CDR3 sequence is 16 residues long. Germline values: CDR1 SQVTM, CDR2 ANQGSEA. Written as DNA, the CDR3 is TGCAGCGCCCGAAAAGGGTGGGGAAGCTCCTACAATGAGCAGTTCTTC. It encodes CSARKGWGSSYNEQFF.

This clonotype was seen many times. The chain combines TRBV30 with TRBJ2-7, with D perhaps assigned TRBD1 or TRBD2 (5 bases each). This CDR3 is built from 12 residues. Germline values: CDR1 GTSNPN, CDR2 SVGIG (reference sequence). Trimming took off 0 bases at V and 6 bases at J, with 9 bases between the two ends. This CDR3 reads CAWSVRGREQYF. In DNA, the CDR3 is TGTGCCTGGAGTGTAAGGGGACGCGAGCAGTACTTC. Filled out from reference TRBV30 and TRBJ2-7, the complete variable domain reads SQTIHQWPATLVQPVGSPLSLECTVEGTSNPNLYWYRQAAGRGLQLLFYSVGIGQISSEVPQNLSASRPQDRQFILSSKKLLLSDSGFYLCAWSVRGREQYFGPGTRLTVT.

The rearrangement links TRBV11-2 to TRBJ2-3; no reliable D call. The CDR3 length is 15 residues. V lost 5 bases, J lost 2 bases, and 14 bases lay in between. Germline lookup yields CDR1 SGHAT and CDR2 FQNNGV. The CDR3 DNA is TGTGCCAGCAGCGTGGGCGGAGCCCCCACAGATACGCAGTATTTT. Its protein product is CASSVGGAPTDTQYF.

This chain links TRBV7-3 with TRBJ2-7; D not resolved. Trimming took off 9 bases at V and 4 bases at J, with 13 bases between the two ends. The CDR3 runs to 12 residues. Germline loops: CDR1 SGHTA, CDR2 FQGTGA. As DNA, the CDR3 is TGTGCCAGTTTAGCTGTGGGGTACGAGCAGTACTTC. It specifies CASLAVGYEQYF.

This chain joins TRBV20-1 and TRBJ1-6, with D possibly being TRBD1 (6 bases). CDR1 and CDR2 from the germline V gene are DFQATT and SNEGSKA (reference sequence). The CDR3 runs to 17 residues. Trimming took off 0 bases at V and 0 bases at J, with 12 bases between the two ends. CDR3 sequence (DNA): TGCAGTGCTAGAGATATACAGGGCCTCTCCTATAATTCACCCCTCCACTTT. Translated: CSARDIQGLSYNSPLHF.

The sample holds many counts of this clonotype. The CDR3 spells CASSLEQSQETQYF. CDR3 coding DNA: TGTGCCAGCAGCTTAGAACAGAGCCAAGAGACCCAGTACTTC. The chain carries TRBV7-8 and TRBJ2-5; D not certain. The CDR3 runs 14 residues. Looked up from germline, CDR1 is SGHVS and CDR2 is FQNEAQ. The V end was cut by 1 base, the J end by 1 base, with 7 bases between. The full variable domain, its missing parts supplied by reference TRBV7-8 and TRBJ2-5, is GAGVSQSPRYKVAKRGQDVALRCDPISGHVSLFWYQQALGQGPEFLTYFQNEAQLDKSGLPSDRFFAERPEGSVSTLKIQRTQQEDSAVYLCASSLEQSQETQYFGPGTRLLVL.

This clonotype appeared many times. The chain employs TRBV5-5 and TRBJ1-2, with 7 bases identical to TRBD1. Trimming removed 0 bases from V and 7 bases from J; junction bases left unmatched: 9. The CDR3 is made up of 15 amino acids. Germline V lookup: CDR1 SGHKS, CDR2 YYEKEE (reference sequence). CDR3 loop: CASSLEGAAKRGYTF. For the CDR3, the DNA is TGTGCCAGCAGCTTGGAGGGGGCAGCCAAACGTGGCTACACCTTC. The variable domain in full, with the rest retrieved from reference TRBV5-5 and TRBJ1-2, is DAGVTQSPTHLIKTRGQQVTLRCSPISGHKSVSWYQQVLGQGPQFIFQYYEKEERGRGNFPDRFSARQFPNYSSELNVNALLLGDSALYLCASSLEGAAKRGYTFGSGTRLTVV.

This clonotype was observed a few times. The rearrangement uses TRBV2 and TRBJ1-1, with D possibly TRBD1 on 5 matching bases. The CDR3 totals 15 residues. Per germline, CDR1 SNHLY and CDR2 FYNNEI. V lost 6 bases and J lost 0, with 14 bases in between. The CDR3 DNA reads TGTGCCAGCAGGGAAAGCAGGGCCTTGAACACTGAAGCTTTCTTT. Protein sequence: CASRESRALNTEAFF.

This clonotype was seen repeatedly, ten times or more. The rearrangement joins TRBV18 to TRBJ2-7; unclear D gene. The V gene's germline CDR1 is KGHSH and CDR2 LQKENI. The CDR3 is 16 amino acids. V lost 1 base, J lost 0 bases, and 13 bases lay in between. In nucleotides, the CDR3 is TGTGCCAGCTCACCACAACCGCTTACTAACTCCTACGAGCAGTACTTC. Its protein product is CASSPQPLTNSYEQYF.

CDR3 region: CASSSTVAGYTF. In nucleotides, the CDR3 is TGTGCCAGCAGCTCAACGGTCGCGGGCTACACCTTC. This sequence joins TRBV7-9 and TRBJ1-2, with D unresolved. This CDR3 spans 12 amino acids. CDR1 is SEHNR and CDR2 is FQNEAQ in the germline V gene (reference sequence). Trimming cost V 4 bases and J 8 bases, with 11 bases left between them.

The V call is TRBV12-3 or TRBV12-4, the J call TRBJ2-2; maybe TRBD2 (5 bases). The ends were cut back, 2 bases at V and 4 bases at J, with 11 bases in the middle. The CDR3 is 15 residues long. Written as DNA, the CDR3 is TGTGCCAGCAGTTTAAACGAGGGTCGCACCGGGGAGCTGTTTTTT. Encoded protein: CASSLNEGRTGELFF.

This clonotype has just a few counts. J is TRBJ2-7 and V is TRBV12-3 or TRBV12-4, with 8 bases fitting TRBD1. The tail of the sequence fits TRBJ2-5 better, so the J call may be wrong. CDR3 length: 15 amino acids. CDR3 DNA sequence: TGTGCCAGCAGCCTGGACAGGGCGAGTCGGGGGACCCAGTACTTC. Its translation: CASSLDRASRGTQYF.

This clonotype appeared many times. The chain joins TRBV7-9 to TRBJ1-2; 9 bases align to TRBD1. The CDR3 sequence is 14 residues long. Germline V gene data show CDR1 as SEHNR and CDR2 as FQNEAQ (reference sequence). The V and J ends lost 4 bases and 9 bases, in that order; junction bases with no gene match: 9. Written as DNA, the CDR3 is TGTGCCAGCAGCTCTACAGGGGGCGTCATACGCTACACCTTC. It translates to CASSSTGGVIRYTF.

This clonotype showed up many times. The CDR3 here is CASSFADRVLNEQFF. CDR3 DNA: TGTGCCAGCAGTTTCGCCGACAGGGTTTTAAATGAGCAGTTCTTC. The rearrangement links TRBV6-2 or TRBV6-3 to TRBJ2-1; 7 positions agree with TRBD1. There are 15 residues in the CDR3. The junction had 10 bases not matched to a gene; V was cut back by 4 bases and J by 7 bases. Germline V gene data show CDR1 as MNHEY and CDR2 as SVGEGT.

The rearrangement uses TRBV7-9 and TRBJ2-7; 9 bases map to TRBD1. CDR3 length: 14 residues. V was clipped by 1 base and J by 11 bases; unmatched bases: 9. CDR1 SEHNR and CDR2 FQNEAQ come from the germline V gene (reference sequence). The DNA of the CDR3 is TGTGCCAGCAGCTTAGGACCGGGACAGGGCCCGGAGTACTTC. This translates into CASSLGPGQGPEYF.

In its sample, this clonotype was seen many times. V and J are TRBV7-9 and TRBJ2-3, with unresolved D. Between the trimmed V and J ends, which lost 5 bases and 4 bases, there was a span of 19 bases. Germline CDR1 and CDR2: SEHNR and FQNEAQ (reference sequence). The CDR3 has 16 amino acids. For the CDR3, the DNA is TGTGCCAGCAGCCCGGGCCCATACCGGGCGGCAGATACGCAGTATTTT. Its protein is CASSPGPYRAADTQYF. The full variable domain, in which reference TRBV7-9 and TRBJ2-3 provide the parts outside the CDR3, is DTGVSQNPRHKITKRGQNVTFRCDPISEHNRLYWYRQTLGQGPEFLTYFQNEAQLEKSRLLSDRFSAERPKGSFSTLEIQRTEQGDSAMYLCASSPGPYRAADTQYFGPGTRLTVL.

As concerns this clonotype: A much larger clone is a single base away; this may be a read error. DNA for the CDR3: TGTGCCAGCAGGCGGCGGGGGGGCTACTTCAATGAGCAGTTCTTC. Translation: CASRRRGGYFNEQFF. This chain joins TRBV3-1 and TRBJ2-1, with TRBD2 matching 9 bases. The CDR3 loop spans 15 amino acids. The ends lost 6 bases at V and 6 bases at J; junction bases unmatched: 9. The germline V gene has CDR1 LGHDT and CDR2 YNNKEL (reference sequence).

This clonotype showed up many times. The chain recombines TRBV7-2 with TRBJ1-1; TRBD1 agrees at 8 bases. Germline loops: CDR1 SGHTA, CDR2 FQGNSA. V lost 5 bases, J lost 5 bases, and 7 bases stayed unmatched. This CDR3 has 14 amino acids. The CDR3 protein is CASSPQGGGTEAFF. The DNA of the CDR3 is TGTGCCAGCAGCCCACAGGGGGGCGGGACTGAAGCTTTCTTT.